This T cell receptor beta chain was documented in a study of T cells in Graves' hyperthyroidism and ophthalmopathy. Study-wide findings and caveats: Progression to ophthalmopathy was predicted a median of roughly 6.5 months early.

This clonotype was observed a few times. The antigen remains unidentified. It was RNA transcripts that yielded the amplified TCR beta CDR3 regions. TCR CDR3 underwent first-round RT-PCR with the HTBI primer set. TCRdb used MiXCR to reprocess the multiplex PCR reads, holding one entry per CDR3 protein. Of almost 500,000 distinct CDR3 sequences in the sample, around a fifth were seen once. V lost 0 bases, J lost 7 bases, and 9 bases stayed unmatched. This CDR3 comprises 17 residues. Germline V gene lookup returns CDR1 LGHDT and CDR2 YNNKEL (reference sequence). Each person with ophthalmopathy scored at least 3 on the Clinical Activity Score, reached NOSPECS grade 4 or higher, and had been ill under 3 months. Any patient presenting with uncontrolled infection, other autoimmune disease, pregnancy or lactation was left out. Each 10 ml fresh peripheral blood draw supplied the PBMCs.

The sequence was collected from a woman in her 70s with Graves' ophthalmopathy. This sequence joins TRBV3-1 and TRBJ2-1; TRBD2 aligns across 10 bases. Sequencing input: blood. In DNA form, the CDR3 reads TGTGCCAGCAGCCAAGAGTTGCTAGCGGGAGTAATAAATGAGCAGTTCTTC. It encodes CASSQELLAGVINEQFF.